The 11 T cell receptor beta chains in this list originate from one sample, sequenced in a study of molecular identifiers for immune sequencing clone quantification. TCRdb re-analysed the PCR reads in MiXCR, keeping a single row per CDR3 protein. The table includes about 320,000 distinct CDR3 sequences, 24% detected once. Material: naive CD8+ T cells from blood, with Jurkat cell RNA spiked in. Subset defined: FACS-sorted CD8+CD4-CCR7+CD45RA+ naive T cells. The receptors here all came from a human donor in good health. Some libraries in this study had Jurkat cell RNA spiked in.

This clonotype was detected many times. This chain connects TRBV29-1 to TRBJ1-1, with a tentative D call TRBD1 (5 bases). Looked up from germline, CDR1 is SQVTM and CDR2 is ANQGSEA. The CDR3 is made up of 13 amino acids. Trimming took 6 bases from V and 6 from J, leaving 17 bases between them. CDR3 nucleotides: TGCAGCGTGGATTCGCCGGGGGTCCCTGAAGCTTTCTTT. It codes for CSVDSPGVPEAFF.

This clonotype showed up just a few times. The chain is built from TRBV27 and TRBJ2-7; 10 positions match TRBD1. The CDR3 has 14 amino acids. Germline V gives CDR1 MNHEY, CDR2 SMNVEV (reference sequence). The V gene end was trimmed by 7 bases and the J gene end by 3 bases; junction bases not matched to a gene: 6. This CDR3 reads CASTPDRGHYEQYF. The DNA for the CDR3 is TGTGCCAGCACCCCTGACAGGGGGCACTACGAGCAGTACTTC.

In the case of this clonotype: The CDR3 end shows no conserved phenylalanine or tryptophan, and so a read error is likely. V and J are TRBV7-9 and TRBJ1-6; 8 bases match TRBD1. The J segment lost 6 bases and the V segment lost 5 bases, leaving 6 bases of the junction unmatched. Germline V gene data show CDR1 as SEHNR and CDR2 as FQNEAQ (reference sequence). The CDR3 consists of 15 residues. The CDR3 DNA sequence: TGTGCCAGCAGCCTTGGACAGGGTAGTAATTCACCCCTCCACTAT. Protein: CASSLGQGSNSPLHY.

Of note for this clonotype: This may come from a read error, since a much larger clone is one base off. The chain combines TRBV9 with TRBJ1-1; D not resolved. Germline-derived CDR1 and CDR2 are SGDLS and YYNGEE. The CDR3 has 14 residues. CDR3 region: CACSLSDMNTEAFF. The CDR3 DNA is TGTGCCTGCAGCCTATCAGACATGAACACTGAAGCTTTCTTT.

This clonotype was seen at least ten times. The rearrangement uses TRBV7-9 and TRBJ1-1; tentatively, D is TRBD1 (5 bases). Germline V gene lookup returns CDR1 SEHNR and CDR2 FQNEAQ (reference sequence). V lost 10 bases and J lost 0, with 21 bases in between. This CDR3 contains 16 residues. The CDR3 spells CATIRGELMLNTEAFF. The CDR3 DNA reads TGTGCCACCATCCGGGGGGAATTGATGTTGAACACTGAAGCTTTCTTT. The complete variable domain, with remaining parts taken from reference TRBV7-9 and TRBJ1-1, reads DTGVSQNPRHKITKRGQNVTFRCDPISEHNRLYWYRQTLGQGPEFLTYFQNEAQLEKSRLLSDRFSAERPKGSFSTLEIQRTEQGDSAMYLCATIRGELMLNTEAFFGQGTRLTVV.

This chain uses TRBV4-1 with TRBJ2-7; TRBD2 matches 9 bases. This CDR3 has 16 amino acids. The ends lost 1 base at V and 0 bases at J; junction bases unmatched: 4. The V gene's germline CDR1 is MGHRA and CDR2 YSYEKL. CDR3 in amino acids: CASSQVLAGSSYEQYF. The CDR3, as DNA: TGCGCCAGCAGCCAAGTTCTAGCGGGGAGCTCCTACGAGCAGTACTTC.

This clonotype has just a few counts. The chain couples TRBV20-1 to TRBJ2-7; unclear D gene. Trimming shortened V by 6 bases and J by 0 bases, and 24 bases separated the two germline ends. CDR3 length equals 17 residues. Germline V gene sequence: CDR1 DFQATT, CDR2 SNEGSKA (reference sequence). The DNA for the CDR3 is TGCAGTGCGACTTCGCCGGGTAATCACTTTAGCTCCTACGAGCAGTACTTC. This sequence encodes CSATSPGNHFSSYEQYF.

As concerns this clonotype: Mismatch with germline at one junction end may stem from a read error. This chain links TRBV20-1 with TRBJ2-5; D is possibly TRBD1 or TRBD2 (5 bases each). This CDR3 contains 16 residues. Germline V gives CDR1 DFQATT, CDR2 SNEGSKA (reference sequence). CDR3 amino acids: CSAMEVRGMGKAPQSF. CDR3 bases: TGCAGTGCTATGGAAGTGAGGGGCATGGGGAAAGCGCCCCAGTCCTTC.

About this clonotype: At one boundary the junction diverges from the germline segment, which might be a read error. The chain employs TRBV30 and TRBJ1-1; TRBD1 aligns across 10 bases. This CDR3 spans 13 amino acids. Germline CDR1 and CDR2: GTSNPN and SVGIG (reference sequence). DNA of the CDR3: TGTGCCTGGGAGGACAGGGGGTACACTGAAGCTCTCTTT. It is translated as CAWEDRGYTEALF.

A remark on this clonotype: This sequence may be a read error, since a much larger clone differs from it by one base. The rearrangement uses TRBV14 and TRBJ2-7, with 7 bases lining up with TRBD1. This CDR3 is 16 amino acids long. J gave up 6 bases and V 1 base, and 12 bases lay outside the gene matches. Germline CDR1 and CDR2: SGHDN and FVKESK. The CDR3 region has the DNA TGTGCCAGCAGCCAAGGTTGGTCAGGGGGTCCTCCCGAGCAGTACTTC. Translated, it gives CASSQGWSGGPPEQYF.

Of note for this clonotype: At one end, the junction sequence differs from germline, possibly due to a read error. V usage is TRBV12-3 or TRBV12-4 and J usage is TRBJ1-1, with a possible D match to TRBD1 (5 bases). This CDR3 spans 14 amino acids. The CDR3 here is CASILEGLNTKAFF. The CDR3 DNA is TGTGCTAGCATCCTTGAGGGGCTGAACACTAAAGCTTTCTTT.